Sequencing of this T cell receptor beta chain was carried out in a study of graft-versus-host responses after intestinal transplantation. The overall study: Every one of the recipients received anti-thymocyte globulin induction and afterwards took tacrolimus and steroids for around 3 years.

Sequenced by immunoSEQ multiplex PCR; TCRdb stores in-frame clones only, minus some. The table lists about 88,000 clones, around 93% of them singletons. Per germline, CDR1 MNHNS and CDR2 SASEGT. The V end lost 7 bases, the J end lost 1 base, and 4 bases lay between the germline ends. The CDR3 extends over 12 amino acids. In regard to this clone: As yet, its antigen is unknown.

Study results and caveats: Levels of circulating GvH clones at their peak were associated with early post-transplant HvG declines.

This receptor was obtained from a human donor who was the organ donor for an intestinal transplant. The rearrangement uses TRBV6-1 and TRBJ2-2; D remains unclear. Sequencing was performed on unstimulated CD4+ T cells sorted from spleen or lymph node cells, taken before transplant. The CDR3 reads CASILNTGELFF. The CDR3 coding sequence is TGTGCCAGCATCCTGAACACCGGGGAGCTGTTTTTT.